This T cell receptor (beta chain) was recovered during a study of blood T cell repertoires in COVID-19. Concerning this clone itself: Other DNA sequences of this sample code for an identical CDR3.

CDR3 size: 14 residues. Trimming removed 6 bases at V and 0 bases at J, with 11 bases between. Germline-derived CDR1 and CDR2 are LNHDA and SQIVND (reference sequence). Libraries were prepared by immunoSEQ multiplex PCR; TCRdb keeps only in-frame clonotypes and omits some of them. The sample holds tens of thousands of clones, about 77% seen once. The TCR comes from a man between 65 and 85 years old with COVID-19, enrolled during active disease. The V call is TRBV19, the J call TRBJ1-1, with D possibly matching TRBD1 (5 bases). Material for sequencing was peripheral blood. The CDR3 reads CASRIREMNTEAFF. The CDR3 region has the DNA TGTGCCAGTAGGATCAGGGAAATGAACACTGAAGCTTTCTTT. Combining the CDR3 with reference TRBV19 and TRBJ1-1 gives the whole variable domain DGGITQSPKYLFRKEGQNVTLSCEQNLNHDAMYWYRQDPGQGLRLIYYSQIVNDFQKGDIAEGYSVSREKKESFPLTVTSAQKNPTAFYLCASRIREMNTEAFFGQGTRLTVV.